This T cell receptor beta chain is drawn from a study of OX40 agonist ivuxolimab in advanced cancers. About the research overall: Ivuxolimab doses were 0.01, 0.1, 0.3, 1.5, 3 or 10 mg/kg every 2 weeks. Subjects had a mean age of around 60 years, with a range of roughly 20 to 79; less than 90% were male. Overall study results and limits: Nonresponders included some who also had low normalized T-cell clonal expansion. Relative to CD4+ cells, CD8+ T cells on average had more expanded clones.

The data were produced by immunoSEQ multiplex PCR, yet TCRdb's version contains in-frame clones alone and is incomplete. The table shows approximately 62,000 clones, with 80% to 90% occurring only once. This clone was observed once. The antigen is unknown. V trimming: 4 bases; J trimming: 6 bases; junction bases outside the gene matches: 7. Germline V CDR1 and CDR2: SNHLY, FYNNEI. CDR3 size: 15 residues. The sequences come from CD4+ or CD8+ T cells sorted from blood, collected in a trial of the OX40 agonist ivuxolimab. The TCR was taken from an adult with an advanced solid tumor such as melanoma, head and neck, liver or kidney cancer. The chain is built from TRBV2 and TRBJ2-7; 12 bases agree with TRBD2. The CDR3 region is CASSGLAGVLGEQYF. The CDR3 DNA sequence: TGTGCCAGCAGTGGACTAGCGGGAGTCTTGGGCGAGCAGTACTTC.